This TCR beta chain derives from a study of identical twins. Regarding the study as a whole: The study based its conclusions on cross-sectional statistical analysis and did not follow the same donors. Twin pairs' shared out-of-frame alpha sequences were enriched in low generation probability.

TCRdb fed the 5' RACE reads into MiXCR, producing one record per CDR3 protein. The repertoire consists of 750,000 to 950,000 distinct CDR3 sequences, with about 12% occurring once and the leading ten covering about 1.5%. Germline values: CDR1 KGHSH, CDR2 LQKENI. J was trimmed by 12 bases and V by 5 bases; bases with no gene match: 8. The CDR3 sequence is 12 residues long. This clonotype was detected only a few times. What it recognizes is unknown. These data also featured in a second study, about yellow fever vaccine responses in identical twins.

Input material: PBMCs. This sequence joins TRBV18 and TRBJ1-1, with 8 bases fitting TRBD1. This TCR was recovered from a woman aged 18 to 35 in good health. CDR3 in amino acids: CASSWTGKETFF. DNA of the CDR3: TGTGCCAGCTCATGGACAGGGAAAGAGACTTTCTTT.